This T cell receptor beta chain appears in the sequencing data of a study of blood T cells in healthy people across ages. The sample providers were healthy Caucasian people from Russia, aged roughly 6 to 100. Of note for this clonotype: The antigen remains unidentified.

General study findings and limits: Naive T cell percentage showed a strong correlation with TCR beta diversity. Diversity was higher, and naive CD4+ cells more numerous, in long-lived donors than in aged donors. Expanded clonotype shifts may have been confounded, as the donors had an unknown CMV status.

Germline V gives CDR1 LGHNA, CDR2 YNFKEQ. V shed 0 bases and J 2 bases; nucleotides not matched to a gene: 8. The CDR3 runs to 17 residues. Primed by a sample-barcoded 5' primer and a J-beta primer mix, a second PCR proceeded for roughly 6 to 12 cycles. One entry per CDR3 protein results from TCRdb running MiXCR on the 5' RACE reads. The data contain about 640,000 distinct CDR3 sequences, around 54% of them singletons. This clonotype originated in a man in his 60s in good health. The sample consisted of blood. This sequence joins TRBV4-2 and TRBJ2-3; 7 bases are shared with TRBD2. Written as DNA, the CDR3 is TGTGCCAGCAGCCAAGATCCGGGGCGGGGGTACACAGATACGCAGTATTTT. Residues: CASSQDPGRGYTDTQYF.